This TCR beta chain was documented in a study of metastatic and nonmetastatic thyroid tumors. Whole-study context: Blood and tumor or nodule tissue repertoires from malignant and benign thyroid patients were compared.

In the authors' methods: The study built a papillary thyroid cancer distant-metastasis classifier from CDR3 differences across clinicopathological groups. TCRdb reanalyzed the PCR reads via MiXCR. The V and J calls, along with clone size, are taken from TCRdb and not from the paper's own processing. The sample consists of 21,000 or so clones, roughly 22% of them appearing once. Thyroid surgery had not been preceded by any treatment in any patient. In this sample, this clone turned up a few times. The origin of this receptor is a female donor with papillary thyroid cancer or a benign thyroid nodule (not recorded which). Some clones in this sample may be carry-over from other donors' samples. Material for sequencing was blood.

The CDR3 DNA reads TGTGCCACCAGCGTCCCGGCGGGAGTACCCGAGCAGTACTTC. Translated, it gives CATSVPAGVPEQYF. The chain carries TRBV28 and TRBJ2-7; 7 bases align to TRBD2. Germline CDR1 is MDHEN and CDR2 is SYDVKM. The ends lost 10 bases at V and 6 bases at J; junction bases unmatched: 15. This CDR3 spans 14 amino acids.